Here is one TCR beta chain with its context. Antigen specificity is unknown. The sample comes from a study of graft-versus-host responses after intestinal transplantation. Findings of the study overall: Clonal ratios of graft-versus-host to host-versus-graft in allografts were high for patients exhibiting graft-donor T cell macrochimerism.

This CDR3 contains 16 residues. Per germline, CDR1 MNHNY and CDR2 SVGAGI (reference sequence). The V and J ends lost 7 bases and 1 base respectively, with 19 bases between them. Libraries were prepared by immunoSEQ multiplex PCR; TCRdb keeps only in-frame clonotypes and omits some of them. The table includes around 13,000 clones, approximately 93% detected once. The specimen comprised PBMCs, sampled 1032 days after intestinal transplantation. The TCR comes from a human patient who received an intestinal transplant, so some T cells may come from the graft donor. The chain recombines TRBV6-6 with TRBJ1-1; tentative D call: TRBD1 (6 bases). The CDR3 region has the DNA TGTGCCAGCACCCCACCGGGACACAGAGGGAACACTGAAGCTTTCTTT. As protein: CASTPPGHRGNTEAFF.